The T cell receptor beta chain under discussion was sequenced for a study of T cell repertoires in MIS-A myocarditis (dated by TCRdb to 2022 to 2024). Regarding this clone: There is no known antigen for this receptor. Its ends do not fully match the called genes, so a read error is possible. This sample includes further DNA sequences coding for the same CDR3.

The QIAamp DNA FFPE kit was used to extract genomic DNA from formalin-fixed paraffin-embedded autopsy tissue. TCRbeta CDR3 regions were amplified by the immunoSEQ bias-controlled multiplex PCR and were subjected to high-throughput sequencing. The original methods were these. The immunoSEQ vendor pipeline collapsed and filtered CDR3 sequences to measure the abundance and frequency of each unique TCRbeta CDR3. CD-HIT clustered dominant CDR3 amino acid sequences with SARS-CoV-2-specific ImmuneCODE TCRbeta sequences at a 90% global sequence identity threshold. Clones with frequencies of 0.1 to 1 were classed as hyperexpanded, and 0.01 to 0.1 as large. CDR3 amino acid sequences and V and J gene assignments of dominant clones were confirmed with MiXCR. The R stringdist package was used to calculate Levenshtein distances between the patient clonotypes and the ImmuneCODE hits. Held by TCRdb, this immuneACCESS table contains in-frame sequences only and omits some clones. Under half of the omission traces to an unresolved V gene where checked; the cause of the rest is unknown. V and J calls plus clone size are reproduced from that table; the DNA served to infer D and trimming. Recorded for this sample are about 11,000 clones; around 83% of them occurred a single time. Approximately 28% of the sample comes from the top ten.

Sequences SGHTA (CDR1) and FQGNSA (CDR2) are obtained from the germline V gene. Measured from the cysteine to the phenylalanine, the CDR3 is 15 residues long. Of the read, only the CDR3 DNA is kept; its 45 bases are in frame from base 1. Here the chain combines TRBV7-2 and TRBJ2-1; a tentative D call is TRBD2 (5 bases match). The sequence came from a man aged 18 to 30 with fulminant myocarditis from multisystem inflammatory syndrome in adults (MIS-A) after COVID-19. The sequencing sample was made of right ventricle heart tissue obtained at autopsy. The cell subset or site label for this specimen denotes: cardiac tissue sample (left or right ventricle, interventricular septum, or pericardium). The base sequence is TGTGCCAGCAGCTTAGCGGCTAGCCTCTCGAATGAGCAATTCTTC. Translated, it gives CASSLAASLSNEQFF. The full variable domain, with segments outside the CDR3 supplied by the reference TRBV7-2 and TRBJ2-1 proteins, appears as GAGVSQSPSNKVTEKGKDVELRCDPISGHTALYWYRQSLGQGLEFLIYFQGNSAPDKSGLPSDRFSAERTGGSVSTLTIQRTQQEDSAVYLCASSLAASLSNEQFFGPGTRLTVL.